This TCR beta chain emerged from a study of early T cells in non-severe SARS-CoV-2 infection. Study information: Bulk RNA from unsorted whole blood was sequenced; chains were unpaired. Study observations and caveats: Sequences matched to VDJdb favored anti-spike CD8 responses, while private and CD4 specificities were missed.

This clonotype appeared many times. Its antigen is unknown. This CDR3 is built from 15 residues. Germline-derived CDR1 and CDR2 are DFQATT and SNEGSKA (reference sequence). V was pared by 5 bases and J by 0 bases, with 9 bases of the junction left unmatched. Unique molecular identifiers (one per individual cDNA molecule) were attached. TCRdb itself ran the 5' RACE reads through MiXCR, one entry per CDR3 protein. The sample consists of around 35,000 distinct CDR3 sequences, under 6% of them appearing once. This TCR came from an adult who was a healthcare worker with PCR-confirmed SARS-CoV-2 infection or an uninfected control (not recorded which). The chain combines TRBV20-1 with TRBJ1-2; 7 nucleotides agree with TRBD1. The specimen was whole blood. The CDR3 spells CSAPHRDRSNYGYTF. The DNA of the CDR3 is TGCAGTGCTCCCCACCGGGACAGATCTAACTATGGCTACACCTTC.